The 31 T cell receptor beta chains below come from one sample, sequenced in a study of cytomegalovirus exposure and HLA in healthy donors. Sequenced by immunoSEQ multiplex PCR; TCRdb stores in-frame clones only, minus some. Seen here are 250,000 or so clones, 80% to 90% observed once, and the top ten hold about 3%. Sequencing was performed on PBMCs. These receptors originate from a man between 18 and 29 years old in good health and CMV-seronegative.

About this clone itself: Other DNA sequences within the sample encode an identical CDR3. The chain uses TRBV7-9 and TRBJ2-1; TRBD2 is a possible D gene (7 bases). CDR1 SEHNR and CDR2 FQNEAQ come from the germline V gene (reference sequence). The V end lost 2 bases, the J end lost 4 bases, and 9 bases lay between the germline ends. The CDR3 consists of 14 residues. The CDR3 coding sequence is TGTGCCAGCAGCTTAAGCGGGACATACAATGAGCAGTTCTTC. Translated: CASSLSGTYNEQFF.

This clone has only one observation. The chain is built from TRBV28 and TRBJ1-2; D gene unclear. This CDR3 spans 11 amino acids. Deletions cut 8 bases from V and 7 bases from J, with 11 bases between. Germline loops: CDR1 MDHEN, CDR2 SYDVKM. The CDR3 sequence: CASGGGAGYTF. DNA of the CDR3: TGTGCCAGCGGCGGAGGCGCTGGCTACACCTTC.

The chain joins TRBV2 to TRBJ2-7; D not certain. Germline V gene lookup returns CDR1 SNHLY and CDR2 FYNNEI. Trimming removed 5 bases from V and 4 bases from J, with 9 bases in between. This CDR3 spans 12 amino acids. The CDR3 loop reads CASSPTQYEQYF. CDR3 bases: TGTGCCAGCAGTCCGACACAGTACGAGCAGTACTTC.

The chain carries TRBV5-6 and TRBJ1-1; D gene uncertain. The CDR3 loop spans 15 amino acids. In germline, CDR1 is SGHDT, CDR2 YYEEEE. V lost 0 bases and J lost 0, with 9 bases in between. The CDR3 DNA reads TGTGCCAGCAGCTTGGGGGCCAGAATGAACACTGAAGCTTTCTTT. Translating it yields CASSLGARMNTEAFF.

The CDR3 reads CASGLGNPLGQETQYF. CDR3 nucleotides: TGTGCTAGTGGTTTGGGTAATCCGCTAGGACAAGAGACCCAGTACTTC. This sequence joins TRBV12-5 and TRBJ2-5; no definite D call. CDR1 LGHNT and CDR2 FRNRAP come from the germline V gene. The V end was cut by 1 base, the J end by 2 bases, with 14 bases between. CDR3 length equals 16 residues.

The V and J genes are TRBV6-6 and TRBJ2-7; D gene unclear. The V gene's germline CDR1 is MNHNY and CDR2 SVGAGI (reference sequence). The CDR3 is 15 amino acids. Between the trimmed V and J ends, which lost 0 bases and 2 bases, there was a span of 11 bases. CDR3: CASSYSGDPPYEQYF. CDR3 DNA: TGTGCCAGCAGTTACTCTGGAGATCCACCCTACGAGCAGTACTTC.

V and J are TRBV6-1 and TRBJ2-6, with a possible D match to TRBD2 (5 bases). The CDR3 is 17 residues long. V was cut by 3 bases and J by 2 bases, with 14 bases left in between. Germline CDR1 reads MNHNS; CDR2 reads SASEGT. The chain's CDR3 is CASSDLGWGAGANVLTF. The CDR3 DNA follows: TGTGCCAGCAGTGACCTTGGGTGGGGAGCTGGGGCCAACGTCCTGACTTTC.

The chain has TRBV2 and TRBJ1-2, with 7 bases lining up with TRBD1. Germline-derived CDR1 and CDR2 are SNHLY and FYNNEI. V dropped 8 bases and J dropped 7; count of bases not matched to a gene: 10. The CDR3 totals 13 residues. CDR3 in DNA: TGTGCCAGCGGGAGAACAGGGGAAGCTGGCTACACCTTC. Protein sequence: CASGRTGEAGYTF. The full variable domain, in which reference TRBV2 and TRBJ1-2 provide the parts outside the CDR3, is EPEVTQTPSHQVTQMGQEVILRCVPISNHLYFYWYRQILGQKVEFLVSFYNNEISEKSEIFDDQFSVERPDGSNFTLKIRSTKLEDSAMYFCASGRTGEAGYTFGSGTRLTVV.

In DNA form, the CDR3 reads TGTGCCAGCAGTTTACTCACCAGGGGGCTTTCGAACACCGGGGAGCTGTTTTTT. Amino acid sequence: CASSLLTRGLSNTGELFF. The V call is TRBV28, the J call TRBJ2-2; 8 nucleotides match TRBD1. There are 18 residues in the CDR3. Germline V gives CDR1 MDHEN, CDR2 SYDVKM. J was trimmed by 0 bases and V by 2 bases; bases with no gene match: 8. The full variable domain, in which reference TRBV28 and TRBJ2-2 provide the parts outside the CDR3, is DVKVTQSSRYLVKRTGEKVFLECVQDMDHENMFWYRQDPGLGLRLIYFSYDVKMKEKGDIPEGYSVSREKKERFSLILESASTNQTSMYLCASSLLTRGLSNTGELFFGEGSRLTVL.

The gene calls are TRBV6-4 and TRBJ2-1; TRBD2 aligns across 13 bases. V dropped 2 bases and J dropped 6; count of bases not matched to a gene: 1. Germline V gene sequence: CDR1 MRHNA, CDR2 SNTAGT. This CDR3 region has 15 residues. The CDR3 nucleotides read TGTGCCAGCAGTGACCGGACTAGCGGGAGCAATGAGCAGTTCTTC. Encoded protein: CASSDRTSGSNEQFF.

This chain joins TRBV28 and TRBJ2-1; tentative D call: TRBD2 (5 bases). V lost 8 bases and J 6 bases, leaving 17 bases between the germline ends. The length of the CDR3 is 14 residues. Germline assignment: CDR1 MDHEN and CDR2 SYDVKM. This chain's CDR3 is CASYPGSSLNEQFF. The CDR3 DNA follows: TGTGCCAGCTACCCGGGGAGTTCCCTCAATGAGCAGTTCTTC.

This rearrangement joins TRBV29-1 to TRBJ1-1; D possibly corresponds to TRBD1 (6 bases). The CDR3 is 15 amino acids. Germline CDR1 and CDR2: SQVTM and ANQGSEA. V was shortened by 4 bases and J by 0 bases, with 15 bases between the two germline ends. Here the CDR3 reads CSVVSLDSMNTEAFF. CDR3 coding DNA: TGCAGCGTTGTATCCCTGGACAGCATGAACACTGAAGCTTTCTTT.

V usage is TRBV7-2 and J usage is TRBJ2-6, with D perhaps matching TRBD2 (6 bases). Germline V gene data show CDR1 as SGHTA and CDR2 as FQGNSA. The V end was cut by 7 bases, the J end by 7 bases, with 14 bases between. The CDR3 length is 14 residues. The CDR3, as DNA: TGTGCCAGCAACGTTCTTAGCGGAGCCAACGTCCTGACTTTC. As protein: CASNVLSGANVLTF.

The chain combines TRBV10-3 with TRBJ1-2; the D is unclear. Trimming took 11 bases from V and 2 from J, leaving 15 bases between them. This CDR3 has 13 residues. The germline V gene has CDR1 ENHRY and CDR2 SYGVKD. CDR3 residues: CASAPEGNYGYTF. DNA for the CDR3: TGTGCCTCCGCACCTGAGGGAAACTATGGCTACACCTTC.

The chain joins TRBV7-2 to TRBJ1-5; D is unresolved. The germline gives CDR1 SGHTA, CDR2 FQGNSA. CDR3 length: 16 amino acids. The V and J ends lost 0 bases and 4 bases respectively, with 13 bases between them. The CDR3 DNA follows: TGTGCCAGCAGCTTAGCCTTCGGGTGGCGGAATCAGCCCCAGCATTTT. Its protein product is CASSLAFGWRNQPQHF.

CDR3 nucleotide sequence: TGTGCCAGTAAAGGGACTAGCCAAACCGGGGAGCTGTTTTTT. Its translation is CASKGTSQTGELFF. The V gene is TRBV2, the J gene TRBJ2-2, with 9 bases identical to TRBD2. The germline V gene has CDR1 SNHLY and CDR2 FYNNEI. The length of the CDR3 is 14 residues. J gave up 5 bases and V 9 bases, and 7 bases lay outside the gene matches.

CDR3 amino acids: CASQRLEREIVYEQYF. CDR3 DNA: TGCGCCAGCCAACGCCTAGAGCGGGAGATCGTCTACGAGCAGTACTTC. V is TRBV10-2 and J is TRBJ2-7, with 8 bases identical to TRBD2. This CDR3 comprises 16 residues. V dropped 8 bases and J dropped 3; count of bases not matched to a gene: 15. Per the germline V gene, CDR1 is WSHSY and CDR2 is SAAADI.

The chain uses TRBV5-4 and TRBJ2-1; TRBD2 matches 14 bases. Trimming at V came to 4 bases and at J to 8 bases, leaving 8 bases not matched to a gene. The CDR3 has 16 amino acids. Germline V gene data show CDR1 as SGHNT and CDR2 as YYREEE (reference sequence). CDR3 in DNA: TGTGCCAGCAGCCCCGGACTAGCGGGGGGATCATATGAGCAGTTCTTC. It translates to CASSPGLAGGSYEQFF.

The chain is built from TRBV15 and TRBJ1-5; D gene unclear. CDR3 length equals 16 residues. Deletions cut 3 bases from V and 3 bases from J, with 15 bases between. Germline loops: CDR1 LNHNV, CDR2 YYDKDF (reference sequence). CDR3 sequence: CATSREPTLVNQPQHF. CDR3 nucleotide sequence: TGTGCCACCAGCAGGGAACCGACATTGGTCAATCAGCCCCAGCATTTT.

Here the CDR3 reads CASTDWDIPTEKLFF. The CDR3 coding sequence is TGTGCCAGCACCGACTGGGACATACCAACTGAAAAACTGTTTTTT. The chain recombines TRBV6-6 with TRBJ1-4; weak D call: TRBD1 (6 bases). The ends were cut back, 7 bases at V and 7 bases at J, with 19 bases in the middle. This CDR3 region has 15 residues. The germline V gene has CDR1 MNHNY and CDR2 SVGAGI (reference sequence).

The chain has TRBV10-3 and TRBJ2-7; 8 bases agree with TRBD1. The CDR3 consists of 14 residues. V lost 4 bases and J lost 0; bases outside the gene matches: 2. Germline V CDR1 and CDR2: ENHRY, SYGVKD. This CDR3 reads CAISADRGSYEQYF. DNA of the CDR3: TGTGCCATCAGTGCAGACAGGGGCTCCTACGAGCAGTACTTC.

This chain joins TRBV27 and TRBJ2-1; D might be TRBD2 (6 bases). Germline values: CDR1 MNHEY, CDR2 SMNVEV (reference sequence). V lost 7 bases, J lost 2 bases, and 12 bases lay in between. The CDR3 covers 14 residues. The CDR3 DNA sequence: TGTGCCAGCAAATGGGGGGTAACCTACAATGAGCAGTTCTTC. It is translated as CASKWGVTYNEQFF.

The genes are TRBV5-1 and TRBJ2-2; tentative D call: TRBD1 (5 bases). CDR1 SGHRS and CDR2 YFSETQ come from the germline V gene. The CDR3 loop spans 15 amino acids. V lost 0 bases, J lost 5 bases, and 11 bases lay in between. The CDR3, as DNA: TGCGCCAGCAGCTTGGCCAGCCCAGGGACCGGGGAGCTGTTTTTT. It encodes CASSLASPGTGELFF. The full variable domain, completed using reference TRBV5-1 and TRBJ2-2, is KAGVTQTPRYLIKTRGQQVTLSCSPISGHRSVSWYQQTPGQGLQFLFEYFSETQRNKGNFPGRFSGRQFSNSRSEMNVSTLELGDSALYLCASSLASPGTGELFFGEGSRLTVL.

The CDR3 sequence: CASSLGTGLSYNEQFF. The DNA for the CDR3 is TGTGCCAGCAGCTTAGGGACGGGACTGTCCTACAATGAGCAGTTCTTC. The chain uses TRBV7-3 and TRBJ2-1, with a weak D call TRBD2 (6 bases). The CDR3 runs 16 residues. In germline, CDR1 is SGHTA, CDR2 FQGTGA. The V end lost 2 bases, the J end lost 1 base, and 12 bases lay between the germline ends. The whole variable domain, remainder taken from reference TRBV7-3 and TRBJ2-1, is GAGVSQTPSNKVTEKGKYVELRCDPISGHTALYWYRQSLGQGPEFLIYFQGTGAADDSGLPNDRFFAVRPEGSVSTLKIQRTERGDSAVYLCASSLGTGLSYNEQFFGPGTRLTVL.

The rearrangement joins TRBV5-4 to TRBJ1-2; TRBD1 aligns across 7 bases. V was pared by 4 bases and J by 2 bases, with 2 bases of the junction left unmatched. The V gene's germline CDR1 is SGHNT and CDR2 YYREEE (reference sequence). The CDR3 contains 13 residues. The CDR3 bases are TGTGCCAGCAGCCCAGGGGGAAACTATGGCTACACCTTC. Protein sequence: CASSPGGNYGYTF.

The chain links TRBV4-3 to TRBJ1-2; tentatively, D is TRBD1 (6 bases). V was pared by 0 bases and J by 8 bases, with 22 bases between. Germline V gives CDR1 LGHNA, CDR2 YSLEER. This CDR3 comprises 17 residues. CDR3 DNA sequence: TGCGCCAGCAGCCAAGAGAGGGCCGGGGGGCTCCCCTCAGGCTACACCTTC. As protein: CASSQERAGGLPSGYTF.

The J gene is TRBJ1-2, the V gene TRBV28; TRBD1 might be the D (6 bases). The CDR3 length is 14 residues. V gave up 7 bases and J gave up 3 bases, with 15 bases separating them. The germline V gene has CDR1 MDHEN and CDR2 SYDVKM. The CDR3 here is CASKGVGGDYGYTF. Here the CDR3 DNA reads TGTGCCAGCAAGGGAGTTGGGGGCGACTATGGCTACACCTTC.

This rearrangement joins TRBV5-4 to TRBJ2-7, with TRBD2 matching 9 bases. Germline V lookup: CDR1 SGHNT, CDR2 YYREEE (reference sequence). V was pared by 5 bases and J by 4 bases, with 10 bases of the junction left unmatched. The CDR3 is 15 amino acids. CDR3 amino acids: CASSLGTSNMYEQYF. Written as DNA, the CDR3 is TGTGCCAGCAGTTTAGGGACTAGCAATATGTACGAGCAGTACTTC.

The chain links TRBV9 to TRBJ2-1; TRBD2 might be the D (6 bases). V gave up 3 bases and J gave up 8 bases, with 15 bases separating them. Germline CDR1 and CDR2: SGDLS and YYNGEE. The CDR3 consists of 14 residues. The chain's CDR3 is CASSEPGAVDEQFF. DNA for the CDR3: TGTGCCAGCAGCGAGCCGGGAGCCGTGGATGAGCAGTTCTTC.

The chain recombines TRBV10-3 with TRBJ2-5, with D perhaps TRBD2 (7 bases). This CDR3 contains 13 residues. Trimming took 10 bases from V and 5 from J, leaving 17 bases between them. Germline assignment: CDR1 ENHRY and CDR2 SYGVKD. The CDR3 loop reads CATVGGLGETQYF. The DNA of the CDR3 is TGTGCCACCGTGGGGGGGCTTGGGGAGACCCAGTACTTC.

The rearrangement joins TRBV4-3 to TRBJ2-2, with D possibly being TRBD1 (5 bases). The CDR3 covers 17 residues. Trimming cost V 4 bases and J 0 bases, with 15 bases left between them. In germline, CDR1 is LGHNA, CDR2 YSLEER. This CDR3 is CASSRSTARANTGELFF. CDR3 bases: TGCGCCAGCAGCCGGTCGACAGCACGCGCGAACACCGGGGAGCTGTTTTTT.